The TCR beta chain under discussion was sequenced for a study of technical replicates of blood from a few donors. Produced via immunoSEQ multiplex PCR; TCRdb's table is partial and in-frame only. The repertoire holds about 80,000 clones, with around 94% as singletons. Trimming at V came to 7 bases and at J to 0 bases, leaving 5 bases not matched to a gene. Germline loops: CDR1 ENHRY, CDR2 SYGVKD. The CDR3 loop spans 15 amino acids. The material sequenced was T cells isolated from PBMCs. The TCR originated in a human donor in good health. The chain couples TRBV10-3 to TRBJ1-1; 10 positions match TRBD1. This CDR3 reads CAITKTGGMNTEAFF. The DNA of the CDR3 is TGTGCCATCACTAAGACAGGGGGCATGAACACTGAAGCTTTCTTT.